This T cell receptor (beta chain) was documented in a study of shared clonotypes between healthy human individuals. Profiled with immunoSEQ multiplex PCR; TCRdb holds only in-frame clones, not every one. There are 2 million to 2.5 million clones in the sample; about 92% occur only once, and about 0.39% lies in the top ten. Study-level findings and limits: Naive subsets generally had larger estimated richness than memory subsets. Among non-shared clonotypes, generation probabilities were lower than among those shared by all four donors.

Germline V gene data show CDR1 as MNHEY and CDR2 as SMNVEV (reference sequence). The CDR3 is 17 residues long. J lost 2 bases, V lost 6 bases, and 5 bases had no gene match. The split of CD4+ cells yielded CD45RA+ naive and CD45RA-negative memory subsets. Concerning this clone itself: Its antigen remains unidentified.

This TCR was sampled from a man aged 18 to 29 in good health. Some clones in this sample may be carry-over from other donors' samples. This rearrangement joins TRBV27 to TRBJ2-3; 16 bases are shared with TRBD2. The sequenced material came from naive CD4+ T cells from PBMCs. Specified subset: CD45RA+ positively selected. This CDR3 is CASSGTSGRALTDTQYF. The CDR3 DNA sequence: TGTGCCAGCAGCGGGACTAGCGGGAGGGCTCTCACAGATACGCAGTATTTT.